This T cell receptor beta chain was captured by sequencing in a study of Graves' ophthalmopathy and Graves' hyperthyroidism. General study findings and limits: Also, most clonotypes expanded in the thyroid above 0.001 frequency appeared in blood.

Note on this clonotype: The antigen is unknown.

The CDR3 spans 15 residues. From germline, CDR1 is MNHEY and CDR2 SVGAGI. V lost 4 bases to trimming and J lost 7 bases; unmatched junction nucleotides: 7. The authors amplified TCR beta CDR3 regions, and they did so from RNA transcripts for repertoire sequencing. First-round RT-PCR used HTBI primers; second-round multiplex PCR followed. In TCRdb, the multiplex PCR reads were re-called with MiXCR into one record per CDR3 protein. The sample holds 300,000 to 500,000 distinct CDR3 sequences; just over 15% are singletons and the top ten take about 7%. This receptor was obtained from a woman aged 18-30 years with stable Graves' hyperthyroidism. The chain links TRBV6-5 to TRBJ1-5, with 10 bases aligning to TRBD1. Sequenced sample: peripheral blood. The CDR3 bases are TGTGCCAGCAGTTGGGGACAGGGGCCCATGCAGCCCCAGCATTTT. Protein sequence: CASSWGQGPMQPQHF.